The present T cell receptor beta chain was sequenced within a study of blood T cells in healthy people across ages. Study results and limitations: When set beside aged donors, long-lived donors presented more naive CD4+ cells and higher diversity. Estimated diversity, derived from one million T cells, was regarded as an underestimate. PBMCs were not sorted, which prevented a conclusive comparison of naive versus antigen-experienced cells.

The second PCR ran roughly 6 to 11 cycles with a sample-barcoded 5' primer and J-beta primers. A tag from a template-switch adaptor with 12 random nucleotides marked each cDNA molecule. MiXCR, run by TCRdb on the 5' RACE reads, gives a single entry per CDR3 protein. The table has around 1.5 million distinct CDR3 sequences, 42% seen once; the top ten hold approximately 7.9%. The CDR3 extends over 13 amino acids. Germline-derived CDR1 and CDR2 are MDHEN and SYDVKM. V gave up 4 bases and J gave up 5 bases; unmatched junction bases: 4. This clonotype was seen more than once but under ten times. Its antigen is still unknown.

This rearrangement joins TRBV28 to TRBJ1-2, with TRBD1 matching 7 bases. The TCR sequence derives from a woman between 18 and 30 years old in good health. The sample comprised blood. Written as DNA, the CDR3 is TGTGCCAGCAGTTCCCGACAGGGATATGGCTACACCTTC. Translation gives CASSSRQGYGYTF.